The 12 T cell receptor beta chains in this list originate from one sample, sequenced in a study of blood T cell repertoires in COVID-19. Clones were read by immunoSEQ multiplex PCR, and TCRdb kept only the in-frame ones, dropping some. Among tens of thousands of clones, roughly 85% were seen once, and the ten largest hold 3.5% to 4.5%. The sample comprised peripheral blood. The receptors here all came from a man aged 55 to 70 with acute or convalescent COVID-19.

The CDR3 spells CASSDGGIQYF. The DNA of the CDR3 is TGTGCCAGCAGTGATGGCGGCATTCAGTACTTC. V usage is TRBV25-1 and J usage is TRBJ2-4, with D unresolved. This CDR3 comprises 11 residues. V was clipped by 3 bases and J by 9 bases, with 6 bases between them. CDR1 is MGHDK, CDR2 SYGVNS, per germline.

J is TRBJ1-1 and V is TRBV5-1; D may be TRBD1 (5 bases). Trimming stripped 5 bases from V and 1 base from J, with 12 bases between. The germline V gene has CDR1 SGHRS and CDR2 YFSETQ. The CDR3 spans 14 residues. The CDR3 DNA follows: TGCGCCAGCAGGTCGACAGAGACGAACACTGAAGCTTTCTTT. As protein: CASRSTETNTEAFF.

This chain connects TRBV6-5 to TRBJ1-5; TRBD1 is a possible D gene (6 bases). Germline-derived CDR1 and CDR2 are MNHEY and SVGAGI. V was clipped by 6 bases and J by 6 bases, with 12 bases between them. The CDR3 has 13 residues. DNA for the CDR3: TGTGCCAGCAGACAGGGAGCAGCTCAGCCCCAGCATTTT. Protein product: CASRQGAAQPQHF.

V is TRBV3-1 (or the pseudogene TRBV3-2) and J is TRBJ1-1; no clear D. Trimming removed 4 bases from V and 8 bases from J, with 17 bases in between. Per the germline V gene, CDR1 is LGHDT and CDR2 is YNNKEL (reference sequence). The CDR3 is 14 amino acids. The CDR3 reads CASSRTQKGAEAFF. CDR3 coding DNA: TGTGCCAGCAGCCGCACCCAAAAGGGAGCGGAAGCTTTCTTT.

The gene calls are TRBV2 and TRBJ1-2; TRBD1 might be the D (6 bases). The CDR3 is made up of 14 amino acids. Germline V lookup: CDR1 SNHLY, CDR2 FYNNEI. Trimming took 6 bases from V and 5 from J, leaving 16 bases between them. The CDR3 nucleotides are TGTGCCAGCAGGCAGTCAGGGGCAATGTATGGCTACACCTTC. Translation gives CASRQSGAMYGYTF.

This clone was recorded a few times. The rearrangement joins TRBV7-8 to TRBJ1-5; TRBD1 is a possible D gene (6 bases). The V and J ends lost 1 base and 4 bases respectively, with 20 bases between them. This CDR3 is built from 18 residues. Germline lookup yields CDR1 SGHVS and CDR2 FQNEAQ. CDR3 DNA sequence: TGTGCCAGCAGCTTAGATGGGGGGGCAGTGAGCCTGAATCAGCCCCAGCATTTT. Residues: CASSLDGGAVSLNQPQHF.

In this sample, this clone turned up once. This chain connects TRBV29-1 to TRBJ1-4; D remains ambiguous. Germline CDR1 is SQVTM and CDR2 is ANQGSEA. V shed 7 bases and J shed 7 bases, with 19 bases lying between them. The CDR3 is 14 residues long. CDR3 sequence (DNA): TGCAGCGCTACGATCTCCGGCGGGGTTGAAAAACTGTTTTTT. Translated: CSATISGGVEKLFF. Combining the CDR3 with reference TRBV29-1 and TRBJ1-4 gives the whole variable domain SAVISQKPSRDICQRGTSLTIQCQVDSQVTMMFWYRQQPGQSLTLIATANQGSEATYESGFVIDKFPISRPNLTFSTLTVSNMSPEDSSIYLCSATISGGVEKLFFGSGTQLSVL.

The chain carries TRBV28 and TRBJ2-5; D is perhaps TRBD2 (6 bases). The germline CDR1 and CDR2 sequences are MDHEN and SYDVKM. The germline V and J ends were trimmed by 5 bases and 7 bases, with 17 bases remaining between them. This CDR3 region has 14 residues. The CDR3 here is CASSPRDSPRTQYF. The DNA of the CDR3 is TGTGCCAGCAGTCCGAGGGACTCCCCGAGGACCCAGTACTTC.

The V and J genes are TRBV30 and TRBJ2-3, with TRBD1 matching 8 bases. Germline loops: CDR1 GTSNPN, CDR2 SVGIG (reference sequence). J was trimmed by 4 bases and V by 3 bases; bases with no gene match: 9. This CDR3 has 15 residues. CDR3 region: CAWRRTPGGPDTQYF. The CDR3 nucleotides read TGTGCCTGGAGAAGGACCCCAGGGGGCCCAGATACGCAGTATTTT.

The CDR3: CASTARQANEKLFF. In nucleotides, the CDR3 is TGTGCCAGCACTGCCCGTCAGGCTAATGAAAAACTGTTTTTT. This chain connects TRBV6-5 to TRBJ1-4; D remains ambiguous. CDR3 size: 14 residues. Trimming took off 7 bases at V and 3 bases at J, with 12 bases between the two ends. Germline CDR1 is MNHEY and CDR2 is SVGAGI.

The V gene is TRBV28, the J gene TRBJ2-1, with 12 bases fitting TRBD2. The germline V gene encodes CDR1 MDHEN and CDR2 SYDVKM. The CDR3 has 16 residues. The V gene end was trimmed by 6 bases and the J gene end by 7 bases; junction bases not matched to a gene: 10. The CDR3 sequence is CASRHPSGRGSNEQFF. Here the CDR3 DNA reads TGTGCCAGCAGGCACCCTAGCGGGAGGGGGTCAAATGAGCAGTTCTTC. Using reference TRBV28 and TRBJ2-1 for the parts outside the CDR3, the full variable domain is DVKVTQSSRYLVKRTGEKVFLECVQDMDHENMFWYRQDPGLGLRLIYFSYDVKMKEKGDIPEGYSVSREKKERFSLILESASTNQTSMYLCASRHPSGRGSNEQFFGPGTRLTVL.

The gene calls are TRBV5-1 and TRBJ2-1; TRBD2 matches at 10 bases. The CDR3 totals 15 residues. CDR1 is SGHRS and CDR2 is YFSETQ in the germline V gene. V shed 2 bases, J shed 4 bases, and the junction held 3 bases outside the gene matches. The CDR3 loop reads CASSFTSGIYNEQFF. The CDR3 DNA reads TGCGCCAGCAGCTTTACTAGCGGGATTTACAATGAGCAGTTCTTC.